This is a list of T cell receptor beta chains from one sample in a study of cytomegalovirus exposure and HLA in healthy donors. Some clones are missing from TCRdb's copy, which holds only in-frame ones; the method was immunoSEQ multiplex PCR. Of roughly 120,000 clones listed, around 62% are singletons. The specimen sequenced was PBMCs. The source of these receptors is a woman aged 40 to 55 in good health and CMV-seropositive. CDR3s include the opening cysteine and the closing phenylalanine or tryptophan. The order of the fields is J gene, V gene, clone size, D gene, CDR3 protein, CDR3 DNA. A D gene is named only where the DNA matches it firmly. Only part of the rows carry a size: once, few, many, or a class if the clone is expanded.

j_call: TRBJ1-5; v_call: TRBV4-2; clone_size: -; d_call: -; cdr3_aa: CASSQLNQPQHF; cdr3_nt: TGTGCCAGCAGCCAACTCAATCAGCCCCAGCATTTT
j_call: TRBJ1-2; v_call: TRBV7-9; clone_size: -; d_call: -; cdr3_aa: CASSLARAYGYTF; cdr3_nt: TGTGCCAGCAGCTTAGCGCGGGCTTATGGCTACACCTTC
j_call: TRBJ2-2; v_call: TRBV18; clone_size: -; d_call: TRBD2; cdr3_aa: CASSPPGTSGTGELFF; cdr3_nt: TGTGCCAGCTCACCACCGGGGACTAGCGGGACCGGGGAGCTGTTTTTT
j_call: TRBJ2-7; v_call: TRBV18; clone_size: -; d_call: TRBD1; cdr3_aa: CASSPIPGQSSYEQYF; cdr3_nt: TGTGCCAGCTCACCGATACCGGGACAGAGCTCCTACGAGCAGTACTTC
j_call: TRBJ2-1; v_call: TRBV25-1; clone_size: few; d_call: -; cdr3_aa: CASSEMGSYNEQFF; cdr3_nt: TGTGCCAGCAGTGAAATGGGCAGCTACAATGAGCAGTTCTTC
j_call: TRBJ2-1; v_call: TRBV7-9; clone_size: -; d_call: -; cdr3_aa: CASSITGTLYNEQFF; cdr3_nt: TGTGCCAGCAGCATTACCGGGACTCTTTACAATGAGCAGTTCTTC
j_call: TRBJ2-7; v_call: TRBV6-1; clone_size: -; d_call: TRBD2; cdr3_aa: CASRLGTSENEQYF; cdr3_nt: TGTGCCAGCAGACTGGGGACTAGCGAGAACGAGCAGTACTTC
j_call: TRBJ2-3; v_call: TRBV7-9; clone_size: -; d_call: TRBD1; cdr3_aa: CASSGDSPLSTDTQYF; cdr3_nt: TGTGCCAGCAGCGGGGACAGCCCTCTTAGCACAGATACGCAGTATTTT
j_call: TRBJ2-5; v_call: TRBV27; clone_size: -; d_call: TRBD1; cdr3_aa: CASSPTGAGGVAETQYF; cdr3_nt: TGTGCCAGCAGTCCCACCGGGGCAGGGGGAGTTGCAGAGACCCAGTACTTC
j_call: TRBJ1-4; v_call: TRBV6-1; clone_size: -; d_call: -; cdr3_aa: CASSEEQELFEKLFF; cdr3_nt: TGTGCCAGCAGTGAGGAACAGGAACTATTTGAAAAACTGTTTTTT
j_call: TRBJ2-7; v_call: TRBV5-1; clone_size: -; d_call: TRBD1; cdr3_aa: CASSYLWNRGNSYEQYF; cdr3_nt: TGCGCCAGCAGCTACCTCTGGAACAGGGGCAACTCCTACGAGCAGTACTTC
j_call: TRBJ2-6; v_call: TRBV19; clone_size: -; d_call: -; cdr3_aa: CASQKKAASRRANVLTF; cdr3_nt: TGTGCCAGCCAAAAAAAGGCGGCCAGCCGGAGGGCCAACGTCCTGACTTTC
j_call: TRBJ1-3; v_call: TRBV29-1; clone_size: -; d_call: -; cdr3_aa: CSVEGDPRGGNTIYF; cdr3_nt: TGCAGCGTTGAAGGAGATCCGAGAGGGGGAAACACCATATATTTT
j_call: TRBJ1-4; v_call: TRBV7-8; clone_size: few; d_call: TRBD1; cdr3_aa: CASSSGQVREKLFF; cdr3_nt: TGTGCCAGCAGCAGTGGACAGGTTAGGGAAAAACTGTTTTTT
j_call: TRBJ2-5; v_call: TRBV4-3; clone_size: -; d_call: -; cdr3_aa: CASRQPPEETQYF; cdr3_nt: TGCGCCAGCAGGCAACCCCCGGAGGAGACCCAGTACTTC
j_call: TRBJ2-7; v_call: TRBV5-6; clone_size: few; d_call: -; cdr3_aa: CASSPGSSIYEQYF; cdr3_nt: TGTGCCAGCAGCCCAGGGTCCTCTATTTACGAGCAGTACTTC
j_call: TRBJ2-7; v_call: TRBV5-1; clone_size: few; d_call: -; cdr3_aa: CASSSSVGALYEQYF; cdr3_nt: TGCGCCAGCAGCTCCTCCGTGGGGGCCCTGTACGAGCAGTACTTC
j_call: TRBJ2-7; v_call: TRBV27; clone_size: once; d_call: -; cdr3_aa: CASRLAGSGSYEQYF; cdr3_nt: TGTGCCAGCCGCCTTGCGGGGAGTGGCTCCTACGAGCAGTACTTC
j_call: TRBJ2-5; v_call: TRBV28; clone_size: -; d_call: -; cdr3_aa: CASSFGQGGETQYF; cdr3_nt: TGTGCCAGCAGTTTCGGGCAGGGGGGAGAGACCCAGTACTTC
j_call: TRBJ2-5; v_call: TRBV9; clone_size: few; d_call: TRBD2; cdr3_aa: CASSVGLRLAAQETQYF; cdr3_nt: TGTGCCAGCAGCGTAGGGTTAAGACTAGCAGCTCAAGAGACCCAGTACTTC
j_call: TRBJ2-7; v_call: TRBV2; clone_size: -; d_call: TRBD2; cdr3_aa: CASSEARPGRGEQYF; cdr3_nt: TGTGCCAGCAGTGAAGCGAGACCAGGGAGGGGCGAGCAGTACTTC
j_call: TRBJ2-2; v_call: TRBV2; clone_size: few; d_call: -; cdr3_aa: CASSMVHSGELFF; cdr3_nt: TGTGCCAGCAGTATGGTGCACTCCGGGGAGCTGTTTTTT
j_call: TRBJ2-3; v_call: TRBV6-1; clone_size: few; d_call: TRBD2; cdr3_aa: CASTLAGVADTQYF; cdr3_nt: TGTGCCAGCACACTAGCGGGAGTAGCAGATACGCAGTATTTT
j_call: TRBJ1-5; v_call: TRBV5-1; clone_size: -; d_call: -; cdr3_aa: CASSPTGPNQPQHF; cdr3_nt: TGCGCCAGCAGCCCTACAGGACCCAATCAGCCCCAGCATTTT
j_call: TRBJ2-1; v_call: TRBV19; clone_size: -; d_call: -; cdr3_aa: CASSIGGVVANEQFF; cdr3_nt: TGTGCCAGTAGTATAGGGGGAGTGGTTGCGAATGAGCAGTTCTTC
j_call: TRBJ2-1; v_call: TRBV7-3; clone_size: -; d_call: -; cdr3_aa: CASSPNRYEQFF; cdr3_nt: TGTGCCAGCAGCCCAAATCGGTATGAGCAGTTCTTC
j_call: TRBJ2-5; v_call: TRBV2; clone_size: -; d_call: -; cdr3_aa: CASVSSRQETQYF; cdr3_nt: TGTGCCAGCGTTTCTAGCCGCCAGGAGACCCAGTACTTC
j_call: TRBJ2-5; v_call: TRBV7-9; clone_size: -; d_call: -; cdr3_aa: CASSSRITARETQYF; cdr3_nt: TGTGCCAGCAGCTCTCGGATCACAGCACGGGAGACCCAGTACTTC
j_call: TRBJ2-7; v_call: TRBV15; clone_size: -; d_call: -; cdr3_aa: CATRGGGENPNYEQYF; cdr3_nt: TGTGCCACCAGAGGGGGAGGGGAAAATCCGAACTACGAGCAGTACTTC
j_call: TRBJ2-1; v_call: TRBV2; clone_size: -; d_call: -; cdr3_aa: CASREDTDNEQFF; cdr3_nt: TGTGCCAGCAGAGAGGACACCGACAATGAGCAGTTCTTC
j_call: TRBJ2-1; v_call: TRBV29-1; clone_size: -; d_call: -; cdr3_aa: CSVEDGKGGWTGNEQFF; cdr3_nt: TGCAGCGTTGAAGACGGAAAGGGGGGCTGGACAGGCAATGAGCAGTTCTTC
j_call: TRBJ1-1; v_call: TRBV6-6; clone_size: few; d_call: -; cdr3_aa: CASEQMNTEAFF; cdr3_nt: TGTGCCAGCGAACAGATGAACACTGAAGCTTTCTTT
j_call: TRBJ2-7; v_call: TRBV5-4; clone_size: -; d_call: -; cdr3_aa: CASSTGSRYEQYF; cdr3_nt: TGTGCCAGCTCGACTGGTTCCCGCTACGAGCAGTACTTC
j_call: TRBJ2-1; v_call: TRBV27; clone_size: once; d_call: -; cdr3_aa: CASSLVQTYNEQFF; cdr3_nt: TGTGCCAGCAGTTTGGTACAGACCTACAATGAGCAGTTCTTC
j_call: TRBJ2-1; v_call: TRBV28; clone_size: -; d_call: -; cdr3_aa: CASSTLPSGGNEQFF; cdr3_nt: TGTGCCAGCAGCACGCTGCCCTCCGGGGGCAATGAGCAGTTCTTC
j_call: TRBJ2-5; v_call: TRBV7-9; clone_size: once; d_call: -; cdr3_aa: CASSLQTGGGETQYF; cdr3_nt: TGTGCCAGCAGCCTCCAGACAGGCGGGGGAGAGACCCAGTACTTC
j_call: TRBJ1-2; v_call: TRBV7-3; clone_size: -; d_call: -; cdr3_aa: CASSLSQEDGYTF; cdr3_nt: TGTGCCAGCAGCTTATCCCAGGAAGATGGCTACACCTTC
j_call: TRBJ2-1; v_call: TRBV14; clone_size: -; d_call: TRBD2; cdr3_aa: CASSQDVLAVNNEQFF; cdr3_nt: TGTGCCAGCAGCCAAGATGTCCTAGCGGTAAACAATGAGCAGTTCTTC
j_call: TRBJ2-2; v_call: TRBV5-1; clone_size: once; d_call: -; cdr3_aa: CASRPVGQTGELFF; cdr3_nt: TGCGCCAGCCGCCCAGTGGGACAAACCGGGGAGCTGTTTTTT